This paragraph covers one T cell receptor beta chain sequence. This clone has just a few counts. Its antigen remains unidentified. Nothing much larger sits one base from this clone, and base qualities are not available. The data derive from a study of shared clonotypes between healthy human individuals (dated by TCRdb to the early 2020s). Broadly, across the study: The cohort comprised two women and a few men aged 18 to 49 years. For each donor, CD4 naive and CD4 memory were each run on three plates, CD8 naive on two plates, and CD8 memory on one plate. To estimate repertoire size and how much clonotype sharing occurs between individuals, the study deeply sequenced the blood TCR repertoires of five healthy adults. To increase sequencing depth and limit assay-specific biases, TCR repertoire library preparation and sequencing were carried out by different laboratories using diverse techniques. Leukapheresis yielded between about 0.94 and 9 billion PBMCs per donor.

Using the deep immunoSEQ assay, multiplex PCR amplified TCR CDR3 regions from genomic DNA. Extracted genomic DNA from each cell subset was distributed evenly across all wells of several immunoSEQ 96-well plates, and each plate was treated as a replicate. Each replicate PCR for sorted subsets received approximately 220 ng genomic DNA, equal to roughly 29,000 T cell genomes. Purified libraries were quantified with a Qubit 3.0 fluorometer, sized on a Bioanalyzer 2100, and re-quantified with the KAPA Library Quantification kit. Every immunoSEQ 96-well plate was sequenced on a dedicated single-read 150-cycle Illumina NextSeq 550 flow cell. The paper's processing steps were these. The immunoSEQ output contained only junctional sequences without quality scores, so filtering could not match that applied to full-length reads. To assign V/J genes and CDR3, sequences were annotated against IMGT germline references using PyIR, a Python wrapper for IgBLAST v1.9. Reads were removed for weak V/J assignments (E-value above 1e-6), missing CDR3, stop codons, out-of-frame junctions, or ambiguous translated residues. V3J clonotypes were defined as sequences sharing the same inferred V gene, J gene, and CDR3 amino acid sequence. The percentage overlap between two repertoires was calculated by dividing the number of shared unique clonotypes by the size of the smaller repertoire. RTK rarefaction, the Chao1 estimator, and Recon v2.1 estimates of unobserved clonotypes were used to assess repertoire richness. Generation probabilities were computed with OLGA for all TCRbeta clonotypes obtained by the gDNA method from several donors. TCRdb obtained this table from immuneACCESS and retained in-frame rearrangements with V and J assigned. These tables miss some clones; where compared with another copy, unresolved V genes account for less than half of the shortfall, and the remainder is unexplained. From that table come the V and J calls and clone size; the DNA was used to work out D and trimming. For this sample the table gives 1,400,000 or so clones, of which 98% to 99% were detected only once. Of the sample, 0.3% to 0.45% falls within the top ten clones.

Healthy HIV-negative adults with no recently reported acute infections or vaccinations were included as donors. Every donor was a Caucasian adult residing in Nashville, Tennessee, USA. CD4+ T cells were enriched by magnetic negative selection; naive cells were then positively selected on CD45RA, and the negative fraction formed the memory subset. Blood was collected by leukapheresis, and PBMCs were isolated by Ficoll-Histopaque density gradient centrifugation and then cryopreserved in liquid nitrogen vapor phase. Analytical flow cytometry was used to check the purity and quantity of each magnetically sorted T cell population. Genomic DNA was isolated from every sorted fraction and measured by UV absorbance on a Nanodrop 2000c. The CDR3 starts with the cysteine, ends with the phenylalanine, and has 13 residues. CDR3 DNA only is kept here, 39 bases in frame from base 1. Sequences SNHLY (CDR1) and FYNNEI (CDR2) are obtained from the germline V gene. Germline trimming: 6 bases from V, 0 bases from J; junction bases outside gene matches: 1.

Paper-wide results and their limitations: Naive subsets generally had larger estimated clonotype richness than memory subsets did. Across a few donors, roughly 5% of naive CD4, roughly 3.4% of naive CD8, 2.3% of memory CD4, and 0.3% to 0.45% of memory CD8 clonotypes were shared. Even with the large sequencing depth, rarefaction of the sorted-subset datasets indicated that sequencing was incomplete. Based on pairwise subsampling, the degree of clonotype sharing among donors was expected to be affected by sequencing depth. Higher generation probabilities were observed for clonotypes shared by all four sorted-subset donors than for non-shared clonotypes. Only blood was sampled, and tissue TCR repertoires likely differ from those in blood. The genetic and exposure-history diversity represented was limited by the small number of donors.

Material for sequencing was naive CD4+ T cells sorted from blood. Taken with the paper, the label for cell subset or site translates to: CD45RA+ positively selected. The sequence joins TRBV2 to TRBJ1-1, with 7 central nucleotides matching TRBD1. This sequence was found in a man younger than 45 in good health. CDR3 region: CASRGQMNTEAFF. The DNA sequence is given as TGTGCCAGCAGGGGACAGATGAACACTGAAGCTTTCTTT.